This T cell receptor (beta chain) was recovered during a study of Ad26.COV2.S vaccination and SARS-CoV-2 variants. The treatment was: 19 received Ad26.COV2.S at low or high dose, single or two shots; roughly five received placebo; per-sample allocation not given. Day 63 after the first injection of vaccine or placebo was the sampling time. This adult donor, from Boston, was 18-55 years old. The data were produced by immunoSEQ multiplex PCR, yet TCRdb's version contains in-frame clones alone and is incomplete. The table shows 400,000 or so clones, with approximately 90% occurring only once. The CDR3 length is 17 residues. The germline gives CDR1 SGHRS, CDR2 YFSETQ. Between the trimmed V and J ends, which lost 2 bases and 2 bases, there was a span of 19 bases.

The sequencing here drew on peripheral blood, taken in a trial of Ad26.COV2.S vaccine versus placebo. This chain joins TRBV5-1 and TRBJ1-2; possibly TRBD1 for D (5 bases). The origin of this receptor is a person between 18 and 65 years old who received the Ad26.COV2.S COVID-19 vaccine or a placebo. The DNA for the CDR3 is TGCGCCAGCAGCTTTAAACTTTGGGGGAGGATCAACTATGGCTACACCTTC. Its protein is CASSFKLWGRINYGYTF.